Listed here are 19 T cell receptor beta chains from one sample, sequenced in a study of OX40 agonist ivuxolimab in advanced cancers. The method was immunoSEQ multiplex PCR; TCRdb's version includes in-frame clones alone and lacks a portion of them. The sample contains about 46,000 clones, 70% to 90% of which appear only once. Sequenced material: CD4+ or CD8+ T cells sorted from blood, taken in a trial of the OX40 agonist ivuxolimab. All receptors come from an adult with an advanced solid tumor such as melanoma, head and neck, liver or kidney cancer.

The rearrangement uses TRBV16 and TRBJ1-5; D remains unclear. With 0 bases removed from V and 4 bases from J, the gap between germline ends came to 10 bases. In germline, CDR1 is KGHSY, CDR2 FQNENV. The CDR3 consists of 15 residues. CDR3: CASSQSFGWNQPQHF. As DNA, the CDR3 is TGTGCCAGCAGCCAATCGTTCGGATGGAATCAGCCCCAGCATTTT.

The chain has TRBV7-9 and TRBJ1-1; 9 nucleotides match TRBD1. Trimming removed 4 bases from V and 3 bases from J; junction bases left unmatched: 6. Germline values: CDR1 SEHNR, CDR2 FQNEAQ (reference sequence). This CDR3 spans 15 amino acids. DNA for the CDR3: TGTGCCAGCAGCTCTAAACAGGGGGCTTACACTGAAGCTTTCTTT. Amino acids: CASSSKQGAYTEAFF.

The V call is TRBV7-9, the J call TRBJ1-3; no reliable D call. V lost 7 bases and J 0 bases, leaving 19 bases between the germline ends. This CDR3 has 17 residues. From germline, CDR1 is SEHNR and CDR2 FQNEAQ (reference sequence). The CDR3 spells CASIGRAGSFSGNTIYF. The CDR3 DNA follows: TGTGCCAGCATTGGCCGGGCGGGCTCTTTCTCTGGAAACACCATATATTTT. The entire variable domain, with the rest obtained from reference TRBV7-9 and TRBJ1-3, is as follows: DTGVSQNPRHKITKRGQNVTFRCDPISEHNRLYWYRQTLGQGPEFLTYFQNEAQLEKSRLLSDRFSAERPKGSFSTLEIQRTEQGDSAMYLCASIGRAGSFSGNTIYFGEGSWLTVV.

This chain uses TRBV4-1 with TRBJ2-5; a weak D match, TRBD2 (5 bases). Trimming left V 4 bases short and J 2 bases short, with 17 bases between. Germline V gene lookup returns CDR1 MGHRA and CDR2 YSYEKL. The CDR3 has 16 residues. Here the CDR3 reads CASSREFATKQETQYF. Here the CDR3 DNA reads TGCGCCAGCAGCCGAGAATTTGCGACTAAACAAGAGACCCAGTACTTC.

The chain employs TRBV7-9 and TRBJ1-5; perhaps TRBD1 as D (5 bases). The CDR3 totals 13 residues. The V gene's germline CDR1 is SEHNR and CDR2 FQNEAQ (reference sequence). V was shortened by 6 bases and J by 4 bases, with 10 bases between the two germline ends. CDR3: CASSPKGNQPQHF. The CDR3 DNA is TGTGCCAGCAGTCCTAAGGGGAATCAGCCCCAGCATTTT.

The chain joins TRBV6-5 to TRBJ1-2; no reliable D call. From germline, CDR1 is MNHEY and CDR2 SVGAGI. The germline V and J ends were trimmed by 0 bases and 1 base, with 6 bases remaining between them. CDR3 size: 14 residues. CDR3 bases: TGTGCCAGCAGTTACTCGATATATAACTATGGCTACACCTTC. Translating gives CASSYSIYNYGYTF.

J is TRBJ2-3 and V is TRBV7-3; D may be TRBD1 (6 bases). Trimming removed 3 bases at V and 3 bases at J, with 13 bases between. Germline V gene lookup returns CDR1 SGHTA and CDR2 FQGTGA. This CDR3 has 15 amino acids. CDR3 nucleotides: TGTGCCAGCAGCTTGGTGGGGGCAGAGACAGATACGCAGTATTTT. Translating gives CASSLVGAETDTQYF.

The chain couples TRBV10-3 to TRBJ2-3; D perhaps matches TRBD2 (6 bases). There are 12 residues in the CDR3. V was trimmed by 9 bases and J by 5 bases, leaving 12 bases between them. Germline V gene lookup returns CDR1 ENHRY and CDR2 SYGVKD. The CDR3 nucleotides read TGTGCCATTGGAGCGGGTGTAGATACGCAGTATTTT. Translation: CAIGAGVDTQYF.

In this sample, this clone turned up once. Here the CDR3 DNA reads TGCGCCAGCAGCTGGGACTCTACCACTGGACAGAAACCCGCCAAAAACATTCAGTACTTC. Residues: CASSWDSTTGQKPAKNIQYF. The chain carries TRBV5-1 and TRBJ2-4; possibly TRBD1 or TRBD2 for D (6 bases each). CDR3 length: 20 residues. V was trimmed by 3 bases and J by 1 base, leaving 26 bases between them. Germline loops: CDR1 SGHRS, CDR2 YFSETQ.

This sequence joins TRBV6-1 and TRBJ2-7; no reliable D call. The length of the CDR3 is 14 residues. Trimming shortened V by 3 bases and J by 0 bases, and 9 bases separated the two germline ends. CDR1 is MNHNS, CDR2 SASEGT, per germline. CDR3 sequence reads: CASSEVETSYEQYF. The CDR3 DNA sequence: TGTGCCAGCAGTGAGGTGGAGACCTCCTACGAGCAGTACTTC.

V usage is TRBV23-1 and J usage is TRBJ2-6, with no clear D. TRBV23-1 belongs to the ORF category, with a function that is uncertain. Trimming shortened V by 0 bases and J by 0 bases, and 15 bases separated the two germline ends. This CDR3 has 19 residues. This CDR3 is CASSQSKVNPSSGANVLTF. The DNA for the CDR3 is TGCGCCAGCAGTCAATCAAAGGTGAATCCTAGCTCTGGGGCCAACGTCCTGACTTTC.

The chain combines TRBV27 with TRBJ2-7; 9 bases agree with TRBD2. The V gene end was trimmed by 3 bases and the J gene end by 5 bases; junction bases not matched to a gene: 5. The V gene's germline CDR1 is MNHEY and CDR2 SMNVEV (reference sequence). CDR3 length: 14 residues. CDR3 amino acids: CASSLASGIHEQYF. CDR3 nucleotide sequence: TGTGCCAGCAGTTTGGCTAGCGGGATCCACGAGCAGTACTTC.

V is TRBV15 and J is TRBJ2-3; 8 bases are a match to TRBD1. The V and J ends lost 6 bases and 5 bases, in that order; junction bases with no gene match: 7. From germline, CDR1 is LNHNV and CDR2 YYDKDF (reference sequence). CDR3 length equals 14 residues. The DNA for the CDR3 is TGTGCCACCAGTCTGGACAGGGCAATAGATACGCAGTATTTT. This sequence encodes CATSLDRAIDTQYF.

The V and J genes are TRBV2 and TRBJ2-7; the match to TRBD1 covers 9 bases. The J segment lost 4 bases and the V segment lost 6 bases, leaving 7 bases of the junction unmatched. Per the germline V gene, CDR1 is SNHLY and CDR2 is FYNNEI. CDR3 length equals 14 residues. The CDR3 here is CASRVQGAVYEQYF. For the CDR3, the DNA is TGTGCCAGCAGGGTACAGGGGGCGGTATACGAGCAGTACTTC. Using reference TRBV2 and TRBJ2-7 for the parts outside the CDR3, the full variable domain is EPEVTQTPSHQVTQMGQEVILRCVPISNHLYFYWYRQILGQKVEFLVSFYNNEISEKSEIFDDQFSVERPDGSNFTLKIRSTKLEDSAMYFCASRVQGAVYEQYFGPGTRLTVT.

The CDR3 reads CASSLGGTGVDNQPQHF. As DNA, the CDR3 is TGTGCCAGCAGCTTAGGAGGGACAGGGGTCGACAATCAGCCCCAGCATTTT. The chain recombines TRBV7-2 with TRBJ1-5; 10 nucleotides align to TRBD1. Germline trimming cut 1 base from V and 3 bases from J; bases unmatched to any gene: 6. Germline values: CDR1 SGHTA, CDR2 FQGNSA. The CDR3 covers 17 residues.

This clone was seen only a few times. This chain joins TRBV5-8 and TRBJ1-2, with D possibly TRBD1 on 5 matching bases. CDR1 is SGHTS, CDR2 YDEGEE, per germline. The CDR3 spans 13 residues. Trimming removed 5 bases from V and 7 bases from J, with 15 bases in between. The CDR3 region has the DNA TGTGCCAGCAGGTTTCAGGGAGTTCGTGGCTACACCTTC. As protein: CASRFQGVRGYTF.

The chain links TRBV11-2 to TRBJ1-1; unclear D gene. V was cut by 1 base and J by 0 bases, with 9 bases left in between. Germline V gene sequence: CDR1 SGHAT, CDR2 FQNNGV. This CDR3 spans 15 amino acids. CDR3 coding DNA: TGTGCCAGCAGCTTAGTACCAGTCATGAACACTGAAGCTTTCTTT. The encoded protein is CASSLVPVMNTEAFF.

The chain links TRBV28 to TRBJ2-7; TRBD1 aligns across 7 bases. Germline trimming cut 8 bases from V and 4 bases from J; bases unmatched to any gene: 11. The CDR3 totals 14 residues. CDR1 is MDHEN and CDR2 is SYDVKM in the germline V gene. Here the CDR3 DNA reads TGTGCCAGCCAAACAGGGGAACCACCTTACGAGCAGTACTTC. It is translated as CASQTGEPPYEQYF.

The gene calls are TRBV9 and TRBJ2-7; 11 positions agree with TRBD1. The V and J ends lost 3 bases and 4 bases, in that order; junction bases with no gene match: 3. The V gene's germline CDR1 is SGDLS and CDR2 YYNGEE. The CDR3 sequence is 14 residues long. The CDR3 DNA reads TGTGCCAGCAGCGGAGGGACAGGGGGATACGAGCAGTACTTC. It yields the protein CASSGGTGGYEQYF. The full variable domain, its missing parts supplied by reference TRBV9 and TRBJ2-7, is DSGVTQTPKHLITATGQRVTLRCSPRSGDLSVYWYQQSLDQGLQFLIQYYNGEERAKGNILERFSAQQFPDLHSELNLSSLELGDSALYFCASSGGTGGYEQYFGPGTRLTVT.